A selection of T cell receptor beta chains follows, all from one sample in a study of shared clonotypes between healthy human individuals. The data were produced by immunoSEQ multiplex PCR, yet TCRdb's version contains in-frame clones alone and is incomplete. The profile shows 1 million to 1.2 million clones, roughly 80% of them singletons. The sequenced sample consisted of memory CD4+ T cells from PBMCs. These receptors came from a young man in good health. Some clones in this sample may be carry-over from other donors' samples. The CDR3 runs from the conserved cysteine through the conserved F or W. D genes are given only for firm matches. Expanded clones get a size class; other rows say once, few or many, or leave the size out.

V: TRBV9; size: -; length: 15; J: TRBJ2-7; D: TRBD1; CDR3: CASSVSGTGGREQYF; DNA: TGTGCCAGCAGCGTCTCCGGGACAGGGGGCAGGGAGCAGTACTTC
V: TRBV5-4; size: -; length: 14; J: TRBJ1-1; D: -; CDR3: CASSLSSMNTEAFF; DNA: TGTGCCAGCAGCTTGAGCAGCATGAACACTGAAGCTTTCTTT
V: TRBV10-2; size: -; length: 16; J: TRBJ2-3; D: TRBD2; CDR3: CASSDFAGGFTDTQYF; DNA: TGCGCCAGCAGTGATTTTGCGGGAGGTTTCACAGATACGCAGTATTTT
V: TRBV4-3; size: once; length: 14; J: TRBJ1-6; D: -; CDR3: CASGQDGWVSPLHF; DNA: TGCGCCAGCGGCCAAGATGGATGGGTTTCACCCCTCCACTTT
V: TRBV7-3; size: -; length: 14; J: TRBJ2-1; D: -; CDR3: CASSLNRDVHEQFF; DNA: TGTGCCAGCAGCTTAAACCGGGACGTACATGAGCAGTTCTTC
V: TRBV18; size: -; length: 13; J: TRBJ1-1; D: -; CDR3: CASLQVGDTEAFF; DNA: TGTGCCAGCTTACAGGTGGGGGATACTGAAGCTTTCTTT
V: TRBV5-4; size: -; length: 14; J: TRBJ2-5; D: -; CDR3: CASRVRQNQETQYF; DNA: TGTGCCAGCAGGGTCCGACAGAACCAAGAGACCCAGTACTTC
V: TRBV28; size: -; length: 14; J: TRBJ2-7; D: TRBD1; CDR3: CASSSAGTGGEQYF; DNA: TGTGCCAGCAGTTCAGCCGGGACAGGGGGAGAGCAGTACTTC
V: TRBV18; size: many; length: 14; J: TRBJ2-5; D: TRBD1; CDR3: CASSGDRAQETQYF; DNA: TGTGCCAGCTCGGGGGACAGGGCACAAGAGACCCAGTACTTC
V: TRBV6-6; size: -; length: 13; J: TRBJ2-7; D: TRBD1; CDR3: CASSGQGRHEQYF; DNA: TGTGCCAGCAGTGGACAGGGTAGGCACGAGCAGTACTTC
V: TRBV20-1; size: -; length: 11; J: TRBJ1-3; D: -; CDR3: CSAERGNTIYF; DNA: TGCAGTGCCGAAAGGGGAAACACCATATATTTT
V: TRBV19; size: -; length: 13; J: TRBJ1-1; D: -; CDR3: CASTEVGNTEAFF; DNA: TGTGCCAGTACCGAAGTCGGGAACACTGAAGCTTTCTTT
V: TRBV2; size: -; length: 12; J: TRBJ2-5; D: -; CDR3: CASSEEEETQYF; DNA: TGTGCCAGCAGTGAAGAGGAGGAGACCCAGTACTTC
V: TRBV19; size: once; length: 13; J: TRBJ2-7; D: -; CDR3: CASSKGRIYEQYF; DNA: TGTGCCAGTAGTAAAGGACGGATATACGAGCAGTACTTC
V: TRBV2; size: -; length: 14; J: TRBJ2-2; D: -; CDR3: CATAEGLSPGELFF; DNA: TGTGCCACGGCGGAGGGCCTGAGTCCCGGGGAGCTGTTTTTT
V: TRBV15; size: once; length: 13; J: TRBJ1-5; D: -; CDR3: CATSREKGRPQHF; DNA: TGTGCCACCAGCAGAGAAAAGGGACGGCCCCAGCATTTT
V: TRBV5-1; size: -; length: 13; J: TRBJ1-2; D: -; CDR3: CASSLLTNYGYTF; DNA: TGCGCCAGCAGCTTACTTACTAACTATGGCTACACCTTC
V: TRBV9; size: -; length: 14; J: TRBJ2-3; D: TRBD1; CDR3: CASSVGTGKDTQYF; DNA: TGTGCCAGCAGCGTAGGGACAGGGAAAGATACGCAGTATTTT
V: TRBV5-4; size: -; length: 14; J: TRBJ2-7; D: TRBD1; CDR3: CASSLGGQSYEQYF; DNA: TGTGCCAGCAGCTTGGGGGGACAGTCCTACGAGCAGTACTTC
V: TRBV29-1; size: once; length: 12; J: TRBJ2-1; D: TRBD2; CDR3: CSVVKGGNEQFF; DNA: TGCAGCGTTGTTAAGGGAGGGAATGAGCAGTTCTTC
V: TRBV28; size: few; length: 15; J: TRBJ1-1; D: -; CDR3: CASSPPTGMNTEAFF; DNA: TGTGCCAGCAGTCCCCCGACAGGAATGAACACTGAAGCTTTCTTT
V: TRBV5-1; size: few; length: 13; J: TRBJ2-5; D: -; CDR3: CASRPGVQETQYF; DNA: TGCGCCAGCAGACCAGGGGTGCAAGAGACCCAGTACTTC
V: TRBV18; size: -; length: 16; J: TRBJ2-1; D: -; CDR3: CASSPPGIGGVNEQFF; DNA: TGTGCCAGCTCACCACCGGGAATAGGAGGGGTCAATGAGCAGTTCTTC
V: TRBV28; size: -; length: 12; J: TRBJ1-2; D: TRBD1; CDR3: CASQTGNYGYTF; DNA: TGTGCCAGCCAGACAGGGAACTATGGCTACACCTTC
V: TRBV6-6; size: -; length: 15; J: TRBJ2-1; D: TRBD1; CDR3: CASNRGQGQNNEQFF; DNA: TGTGCCAGCAACCGTGGACAGGGTCAAAACAATGAGCAGTTCTTC
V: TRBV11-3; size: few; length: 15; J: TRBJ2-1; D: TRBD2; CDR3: CASSLGSGGRWEQFF; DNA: TGTGCCAGCAGCTTAGGATCGGGGGGTAGGTGGGAGCAGTTCTTC
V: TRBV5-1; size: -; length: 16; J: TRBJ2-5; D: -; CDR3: CASSFDEGARGETQYF; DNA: TGCGCCAGCAGCTTCGATGAGGGGGCGCGGGGAGAGACCCAGTACTTC
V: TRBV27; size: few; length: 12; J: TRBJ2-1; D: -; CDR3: CASSLGSREQFF; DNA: TGTGCCAGCAGTTTAGGCAGCCGTGAGCAGTTCTTC
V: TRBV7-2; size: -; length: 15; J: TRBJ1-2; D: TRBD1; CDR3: CASSPWTGLNYGYTF; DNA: TGTGCCAGCAGCCCCTGGACAGGTTTAAACTATGGCTACACCTTC
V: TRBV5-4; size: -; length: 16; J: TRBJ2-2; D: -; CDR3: CASSLGLRGNTGELFF; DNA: TGTGCCAGCAGCTTGGGTCTGCGGGGGAACACCGGGGAGCTGTTTTTT
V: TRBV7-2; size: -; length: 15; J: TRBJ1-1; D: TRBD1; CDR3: CASSLGDRRSTEAFF; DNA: TGTGCCAGCAGCTTGGGGGACAGGAGGAGCACTGAAGCTTTCTTT
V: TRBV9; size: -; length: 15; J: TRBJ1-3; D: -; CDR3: CASSVAAYSGNTIYF; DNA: TGTGCCAGCAGCGTAGCAGCATACTCTGGAAACACCATATATTTT
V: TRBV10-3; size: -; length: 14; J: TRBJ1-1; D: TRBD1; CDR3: CAISLTGDDTEAFF; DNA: TGTGCCATCAGTTTAACAGGGGATGACACTGAAGCTTTCTTT
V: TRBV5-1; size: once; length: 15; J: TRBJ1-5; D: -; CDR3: CASSLSGLSNQPQHF; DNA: TGCGCCAGCAGCTTGTCGGGTTTAAGCAATCAGCCCCAGCATTTT
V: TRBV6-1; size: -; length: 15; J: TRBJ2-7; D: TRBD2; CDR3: CASSEGGRRTYEQYF; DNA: TGTGCCAGCAGTGAAGGCGGGAGGCGTACCTACGAGCAGTACTTC
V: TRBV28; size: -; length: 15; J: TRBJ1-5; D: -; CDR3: CASSPLGRGNQPQHF; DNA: TGTGCCAGCAGTCCCTTGGGGAGGGGCAATCAGCCCCAGCATTTT
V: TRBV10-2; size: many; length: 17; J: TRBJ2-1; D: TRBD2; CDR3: CASMDNLGGPSGNEQFF; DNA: TGCGCCAGCATGGATAATTTGGGAGGGCCCTCGGGCAATGAGCAGTTCTTC
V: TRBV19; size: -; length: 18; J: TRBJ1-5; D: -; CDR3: CASSILPGQRYSNQPQHF; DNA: TGTGCCAGTAGTATCCTACCGGGACAACGGTATAGCAATCAGCCCCAGCATTTT
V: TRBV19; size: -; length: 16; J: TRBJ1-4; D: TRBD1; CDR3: CASSTVQMDRSRKLFF; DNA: TGTGCCAGTAGTACCGTTCAGATGGACAGGTCGCGAAAACTGTTTTTT
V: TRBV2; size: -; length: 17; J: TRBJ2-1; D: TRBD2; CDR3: CASTQYQLAGGYNEQFF; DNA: TGTGCCAGCACCCAATACCAGCTAGCGGGAGGGTACAATGAGCAGTTCTTC
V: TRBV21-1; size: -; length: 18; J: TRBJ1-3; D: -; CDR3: CASSKESLPGGVGNTIYF; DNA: TGTGCCAGCAGCAAAGAGAGTTTGCCAGGGGGAGTGGGAAACACCATATATTTT
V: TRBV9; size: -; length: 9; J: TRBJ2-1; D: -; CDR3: CASPNEQFF; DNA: TGTGCCAGCCCCAATGAGCAGTTCTTC